Listed below are T cell receptor beta chains from one sample, sequenced in a study of blood T cell repertoires in COVID-19. Some clones are missing from TCRdb's copy, which holds only in-frame ones; the method was immunoSEQ multiplex PCR. The table records about 480,000 clones, around 89% of them present only once. What was sequenced was PBMCs or T cells enriched from blood (not recorded which). These receptors all come from a woman between 40 and 55 years old who had recovered from COVID-19. Both conserved end residues are part of each CDR3. Fields, in order: V gene, J gene, clone size, D gene, CDR3 DNA, CDR3 protein. The D gene is left open where the match is weak. Clone size appears in some rows only: once, few, many, or a class for an expanded clone.

>TRBV11-2|TRBJ2-7|.|.
TGTGCCAGCAGCCGACCGGGCTACGAGCAGTACTTC
CASSRPGYEQYF
>TRBV7-8|TRBJ2-7|.|TRBD2
TGTGCCAGCAGCCTCCCAAGAGCGGGGACCTACGAGCAGTACTTC
CASSLPRAGTYEQYF
>TRBV30|TRBJ2-3|.|TRBD2
TGTGCCTGTAGCGGGGGCAACACAGATACGCAGTATTTT
CACSGGNTDTQYF
>TRBV5-1|TRBJ2-5|.|.
TGCGCCAGCAGCTTGGACCGGTTGCAAGAGACCCAGTACTTC
CASSLDRLQETQYF
>TRBV11-2|TRBJ2-1|.|TRBD2
TGTGCCAGCAGCTTAAGATCTAGCGGGAGCTACAATGAGCAGTTCTTC
CASSLRSSGSYNEQFF
>TRBV29-1|TRBJ1-2|few|.
TGCAGCGTTGTGCGGGATAGGGGCTATGGCTACACCTTC
CSVVRDRGYGYTF
>TRBV25-1|TRBJ1-3|.|TRBD1
TGTGCCAGCAGTGAAACAGGGGCTACCTCTGGAAACACCATATATTTT
CASSETGATSGNTIYF
>TRBV4-2|TRBJ1-1|.|.
TGTGCCAGCAGCCAAGTCCGGGAGGACACTGAAGCTTTCTTT
CASSQVREDTEAFF
>TRBV28|TRBJ1-3|.|TRBD1
TGTGCCAGCAGCCTAATGACAGGGAGTGGAAACACCATATATTTT
CASSLMTGSGNTIYF
>TRBV5-1|TRBJ1-6|.|TRBD1
TGCGCCAGCACCATGACAGGGGAGAATTCACCCCTCCACTTT
CASTMTGENSPLHF
>TRBV19|TRBJ2-1|.|TRBD2
TGTGCCAGTAGTATAGGACTAGCGAACTATGAGCAGTTCTTC
CASSIGLANYEQFF
>TRBV7-6|TRBJ1-3|.|.
TGTGCCAGCAGCTTAGTAGGACAGTACTCTGGAAACACCATATATTTT
CASSLVGQYSGNTIYF
>TRBV5-1|TRBJ2-3|.|.
TGCGCCAGCAGCTTGACGACAGGCAGTTTAGGGGATACGCAGTATTTT
CASSLTTGSLGDTQYF
>TRBV5-4|TRBJ2-3|.|TRBD2
TGTGCCAGCAGCCGATACCAGCTACAGCGGGAGCTGGGGGATACGCAGTATTTT
CASSRYQLQRELGDTQYF
>TRBV7-2|TRBJ2-7|.|TRBD2
TGTGCCAGCGGAATCGGGACTAGCGCGGGGAGCTCCTACGAGCAGTACTTC
CASGIGTSAGSSYEQYF
>TRBV28|TRBJ2-1|.|TRBD2
TGTACCAGCAACCTGGGGGGACTAGCGGGAGTGTGGTCCTACAATGAGCAGTTCTTC
CTSNLGGLAGVWSYNEQFF
>TRBV4-3|TRBJ1-1|.|.
TGCGCCAGCAGCCAAGATTCTGTCAGGGGCACTGAAGCTTTCTTT
CASSQDSVRGTEAFF
>TRBV29-1|TRBJ1-2|.|TRBD1
TGCAGCGTTATAAGCCCGGACAGGGTTACCTATGGCTACACCTTC
CSVISPDRVTYGYTF
>TRBV4-3|TRBJ2-4|.|.
TGCGCCAGCAGCCAAGATTTTGGGACACCCATCGGTCAGTACTTC
CASSQDFGTPIGQYF
>TRBV13|TRBJ2-7|.|TRBD2
TGTGCCAGCAGCTTAGAGGCGGGGGGACGGCCGACATTC
CASSLEAGGRPTF
>TRBV19|TRBJ2-3|.|TRBD1
TGTGCCAGTAGTGACAGGGGGCTATTAGATACGCAGTATTTT
CASSDRGLLDTQYF
>TRBV27|TRBJ2-3|once|TRBD2
TGTGCCAGCAGTTTCCTAGCGGGAGGCACAGATACGCAGTATTTT
CASSFLAGGTDTQYF
>TRBV5-4|TRBJ2-7|once|.
TGTGCCAGCAGCCTCAGCGGTGGGGTATACTACGAGCAGTACTTC
CASSLSGGVYYEQYF
>TRBV5-5|TRBJ1-5|.|.
TGTGCCAGCAGCACCAGGGAACCCCAGCCCCAGCATTTT
CASSTREPQPQHF
>TRBV9|TRBJ2-1|.|.
TGTGCCAGCAGCGGCCCTCGGGGTTCTAGTCCCTTTCGAGGTGAGCAGTTCTTC
CASSGPRGSSPFRGEQFF
>TRBV3-1/TRBV3-2|TRBJ1-5|.|.
TGTGCCAGCAGCCAAGAAGACCCTAGGGGGTTTCTAGAGAATCAGCCCCAGCATTTT
CASSQEDPRGFLENQPQHF
>TRBV7-8|TRBJ2-2|.|TRBD2
TGTGCCAGCAGCTTGGCAGGACTAGCGGGAGGGCCCTACGGGGAGCTGTTTTTT
CASSLAGLAGGPYGELFF
>TRBV11-2|TRBJ1-6|once|.
TGTGCCAGCAGCTTCCTTCCCTCGGGTTCGGATTCACCCCTCCACTTT
CASSFLPSGSDSPLHF
>TRBV9|TRBJ2-3|.|TRBD2
TGTGCCAGCAGCGTAGAATCTAGCGGCTCTAGCACAGATACGCAGTATTTT
CASSVESSGSSTDTQYF